Following are 16 T cell receptor beta chains from one sample sequenced in a study of T cells after yellow fever vaccination. In TCRdb, the 5' RACE reads were re-called with MiXCR into one record per CDR3 protein. This sample carries a few hundred thousand distinct CDR3 sequences, roughly 10% of them seen once, and the ten largest clones take roughly 18%. This specimen consisted of PBMCs, obtained on the day of the first yellow fever vaccination. These receptors originate from a man between 18 and 29 years old who received the YFV17D yellow fever vaccine.

The rearrangement joins TRBV12-3 or TRBV12-4 to TRBJ1-2, with a weak D call TRBD1 (5 bases). The CDR3 extends over 16 amino acids. The ends were cut back, 7 bases at V and 2 bases at J, with 20 bases in the middle. CDR3 amino acids: CASTPQSGALNYGYTF. CDR3 bases: TGTGCCAGCACCCCTCAAAGCGGGGCCCTCAACTATGGCTACACCTTC.

This clonotype has a handful of counts. V is TRBV29-1 and J is TRBJ2-3, with 8 bases fitting TRBD1. In germline, CDR1 is SQVTM, CDR2 ANQGSEA. V was pared by 7 bases and J by 4 bases, with 4 bases of the junction left unmatched. The length of the CDR3 is 12 residues. CDR3 bases: TGCAGCGGGACAGGGTCCGCAGATACGCAGTATTTT. Its protein product is CSGTGSADTQYF.

This clonotype was seen more than once but under ten times. The chain recombines TRBV7-9 with TRBJ2-3; tentatively, D is TRBD2 (6 bases). V lost 9 bases and J 2 bases, leaving 12 bases between the germline ends. Germline values: CDR1 SEHNR, CDR2 FQNEAQ (reference sequence). There are 13 residues in the CDR3. The CDR3 region is CARDSGVTDTQYF. CDR3 coding DNA: TGTGCCAGGGATAGCGGAGTCACAGATACGCAGTATTTT. The whole variable domain, filled in from reference TRBV7-9 and TRBJ2-3, reads DTGVSQNPRHKITKRGQNVTFRCDPISEHNRLYWYRQTLGQGPEFLTYFQNEAQLEKSRLLSDRFSAERPKGSFSTLEIQRTEQGDSAMYLCARDSGVTDTQYFGPGTRLTVL.

The sample holds many counts of this clonotype. This rearrangement joins TRBV27 to TRBJ1-4; possibly TRBD1 for D (5 bases). The germline V gene has CDR1 MNHEY and CDR2 SMNVEV (reference sequence). V lost 5 bases, J lost 6 bases, and 13 bases lay in between. There are 14 residues in the CDR3. DNA for the CDR3: TGTGCCAGCAGTGCGTGGGGACCTGATGAAAAACTGTTTTTT. It translates to CASSAWGPDEKLFF.

This clonotype occurred a few times. The chain has TRBV20-1 and TRBJ1-2; the D is unclear. This CDR3 has 14 residues. Germline CDR1 DFQATT, CDR2 SNEGSKA (reference sequence). Trimming stripped 4 bases from V and 1 base from J, with 13 bases between. The CDR3 region is CSAIPRFSNYGYTF. The CDR3 region has the DNA TGCAGTGCTATTCCCCGTTTTAGTAACTATGGCTACACCTTC.

This clonotype was observed a handful of times. This sequence joins TRBV4-3 and TRBJ1-1; D is unclear. From germline, CDR1 is LGHNA and CDR2 YSLEER. Trimming stripped 0 bases from V and 3 bases from J, with 8 bases between. CDR3 length equals 14 residues. The DNA for the CDR3 is TGCGCCAGCAGCCAAGAACCCTGGTACACTGAAGCTTTCTTT. It yields the protein CASSQEPWYTEAFF.

The chain couples TRBV20-1 to TRBJ2-3; 11 bases align to TRBD2. V lost 6 bases and J lost 5; bases outside the gene matches: 19. CDR3 length: 18 amino acids. Germline values: CDR1 DFQATT, CDR2 SNEGSKA (reference sequence). The CDR3 region is CSAPTGLAGGRGKDTQYF. CDR3 DNA: TGCAGTGCCCCAACGGGGCTAGCGGGGGGCAGGGGGAAAGATACGCAGTATTTT.

V is TRBV24-1 and J is TRBJ2-2, with TRBD1 matching 7 bases. The length of the CDR3 is 16 residues. Trimming at V came to 3 bases and at J to 2 bases, leaving 5 bases not matched to a gene. Germline V CDR1 and CDR2: KGHDR, SFDVKD. In nucleotides, the CDR3 is TGTGCCACCAGTGATATCCGGGACAGAAACACCGGGGAGCTGTTTTTT. Its protein is CATSDIRDRNTGELFF.

The gene calls are TRBV3-1 and TRBJ2-1; D is unclear. V was pared by 0 bases and J by 0 bases, with 3 bases between. CDR1 is LGHDT and CDR2 is YNNKEL in the germline V gene (reference sequence). The CDR3 totals 14 residues. The DNA for the CDR3 is TGTGCCAGCAGCCAAGAGGCCTCCTACAATGAGCAGTTCTTC. Residues: CASSQEASYNEQFF.

In its sample, this clonotype was seen many times. V is TRBV7-2 and J is TRBJ1-2; no clear D. Deletions cut 2 bases from V and 8 bases from J, with 9 bases between. Germline V gene sequence: CDR1 SGHTA, CDR2 FQGNSA. The CDR3 runs 12 residues. CDR3: CASSLLPWGYTF. Written as DNA, the CDR3 is TGTGCCAGCAGCTTACTTCCTTGGGGCTACACCTTC.

This clonotype was picked up a small number of times. DNA of the CDR3: TGCAGCGTTGCCGGGGGACACTACGAGCAGTACTTC. Protein product: CSVAGGHYEQYF. The chain is built from TRBV29-1 and TRBJ2-7; D may be TRBD1 or TRBD2 (6 bases each). The CDR3 has 12 residues. Trimming shortened V by 4 bases and J by 3 bases, and 10 bases separated the two germline ends. CDR1 SQVTM and CDR2 ANQGSEA come from the germline V gene.

The chain carries TRBV27 and TRBJ1-5; D not certain. This CDR3 is 13 amino acids long. Germline CDR1 reads MNHEY; CDR2 reads SMNVEV (reference sequence). V lost 2 bases, J lost 8 bases, and 10 bases lay in between. CDR3 DNA sequence: TGTGCCAGCAGTTTAAGCGGCATCAAGCCCCAGCATTTT. Protein sequence: CASSLSGIKPQHF.

The chain uses TRBV7-2 and TRBJ2-3; 8 bases are a match to TRBD2. The germline V gene has CDR1 SGHTA and CDR2 FQGNSA. With V trimmed by 9 bases and J by 0 bases, 5 bases remained unmatched. The CDR3 is 14 residues long. CDR3 coding DNA: TGTGCCAGTCGGGGGGGGCCTAGCACAGATACGCAGTATTTT. Protein sequence: CASRGGPSTDTQYF.

Here the CDR3 DNA reads TGTGCCAGCAGTTCCCGCGGGACACTCTACAATGAGCAGTTCTTC. It encodes CASSSRGTLYNEQFF. The rearrangement joins TRBV7-9 to TRBJ2-1, with D perhaps assigned TRBD1 or TRBD2 (6 bases each). The CDR3 consists of 15 residues. V lost 6 bases, J lost 3 bases, and 15 bases lay in between. Per the germline V gene, CDR1 is SEHNR and CDR2 is FQNEAQ (reference sequence).

The gene calls are TRBV27 and TRBJ1-1; tentatively, D is TRBD1 (6 bases). The germline gives CDR1 MNHEY, CDR2 SMNVEV (reference sequence). Trimming took 6 bases from V and 4 from J, leaving 18 bases between them. The CDR3 has 15 amino acids. In DNA form, the CDR3 reads TGTGCCAGCAGGAGGGGGGTACCGGTGGGCACTGAAGCTTTCTTT. It translates to CASRRGVPVGTEAFF.

The J gene is TRBJ1-1, the V gene TRBV9, with D hard to call. The CDR3 length is 13 residues. Trimming removed 3 bases from V and 1 base from J, with 7 bases in between. Germline V gene lookup returns CDR1 SGDLS and CDR2 YYNGEE. This chain's CDR3 is CASSADGNTEAFF. The CDR3 region has the DNA TGTGCCAGCAGCGCGGACGGGAACACTGAAGCTTTCTTT.